The next 9 T cell receptor beta chains were all read from a single sample in a study of T-cell reconstitution after alpha-beta-depleted transplantation in children. The TCRbeta library incorporated unique molecular identifiers. TCRdb ran MiXCR on the PCR reads and lists one entry per CDR3 protein. In the table there are about 640,000 distinct CDR3 sequences, approximately 12% of which are singletons. Sequenced material: PBMCs, mostly from graft donor cells, taken 360 days after TCRalphabeta/CD19-depleted stem cell transplant. These receptor sequences come from a male patient aged 10-17 years who had a stem cell transplant for acute myeloid leukemia, so the T cells may come from the graft donor.

There are a few counts of this clonotype. The rearrangement joins TRBV20-1 to TRBJ2-7; a possible D gene is TRBD1 (5 bases). Germline CDR1 is DFQATT and CDR2 is SNEGSKA (reference sequence). V lost 8 bases and J 6 bases, leaving 17 bases between the germline ends. There are 12 residues in the CDR3. Written as DNA, the CDR3 is TGCAGTCAATCCCCCCAGGGCTCCGAGCAGTACTTC. It yields the protein CSQSPQGSEQYF.

J is TRBJ2-1 and V is TRBV20-1, with D possibly being TRBD1 or TRBD2 (7 bases each). CDR3 size: 15 residues. Germline assignment: CDR1 DFQATT and CDR2 SNEGSKA (reference sequence). Trimming shortened V by 6 bases and J by 6 bases, and 21 bases separated the two germline ends. The CDR3: CSAVRGLAVLNEQFF. Written as DNA, the CDR3 is TGCAGTGCGGTAAGGGGGCTAGCGGTACTCAATGAGCAGTTCTTC.

The V call is TRBV7-9, the J call TRBJ1-2; D is unclear. The CDR3 is 15 amino acids. From germline, CDR1 is SEHNR and CDR2 FQNEAQ (reference sequence). Deletions cut 4 bases from V and 5 bases from J, with 17 bases between. The CDR3 DNA follows: TGTGCCAGCAGCTCCTCCGCCACAGTCTCATATGGCTACACCTTC. It codes for CASSSSATVSYGYTF.

In this sample, this clonotype turned up once. V and J are TRBV3-1 and TRBJ2-7, with D perhaps being TRBD1 or TRBD2 (5 bases each). The CDR3 totals 15 residues. CDR1 is LGHDT and CDR2 is YNNKEL in the germline V gene (reference sequence). The V end was cut by 7 bases, the J end by 2 bases, with 18 bases between. The CDR3 coding sequence is TGTGCCAGCACCGGGCCAAGGGACGGAGCCTACGAGCAGTACTTC. This translates into CASTGPRDGAYEQYF.

This clonotype was found a few times. The rearrangement uses TRBV24-1 and TRBJ2-5; 8 bases fit TRBD2. The J segment lost 7 bases and the V segment lost 0 bases, leaving 9 bases of the junction unmatched. Germline values: CDR1 KGHDR, CDR2 SFDVKD. This CDR3 has 16 residues. For the CDR3, the DNA is TGTGCCACCAGTGATTTGCCGGGACTAGAAGTTGGGACCCAGTACTTC. It yields the protein CATSDLPGLEVGTQYF.

This clonotype was counted many times. This chain joins TRBV20-1 and TRBJ2-3, with 10 bases identical to TRBD2. The V gene end was trimmed by 2 bases and the J gene end by 5 bases; junction bases not matched to a gene: 7. The length of the CDR3 is 15 residues. Germline V CDR1 and CDR2: DFQATT, SNEGSKA (reference sequence). The CDR3 is CSARSASGGVDTQYF. The CDR3 DNA sequence: TGCAGTGCTAGATCGGCTAGCGGGGGAGTAGATACGCAGTATTTT.

In this sample, this clonotype turned up a few times. At one boundary the junction diverges from the germline segment, which might be a read error. The rearrangement links TRBV5-4 to TRBJ2-5; 7 bases align to TRBD2. Germline V CDR1 and CDR2: SGHNT, YYREEE (reference sequence). The CDR3 runs 16 residues. CDR3 bases: TGTGCCAGCAGCTTTAGGGCGGGAGTGCTACAAGAGACCCTGTACTTC. It encodes CASSFRAGVLQETLYF.

The sample holds a few counts of this clonotype. The chain employs TRBV4-3 and TRBJ2-3; 9 bases align to TRBD2. This CDR3 region has 18 residues. CDR1 and CDR2 (germline): LGHNA, YSLEER. V trimming: 1 base; J trimming: 1 base; junction bases outside the gene matches: 9. In DNA, the CDR3 is TGCGCCAGCAGCCAAGGGATTAGCGGGGGCCCCCGCACAGATACGCAGTATTTT. Residues: CASSQGISGGPRTDTQYF.

The table lists this clonotype with many counts. The chain links TRBV13 to TRBJ2-5, with D possibly matching TRBD1 (7 bases). Trimming shortened V by 5 bases and J by 5 bases, and 21 bases separated the two germline ends. The CDR3 runs to 16 residues. Germline loops: CDR1 PRHDT, CDR2 FYEKMQ (reference sequence). The CDR3 here is CASSRAGGRIWETQYF. The CDR3 DNA reads TGTGCCAGCAGCCGGGCAGGGGGGCGGATCTGGGAGACCCAGTACTTC.